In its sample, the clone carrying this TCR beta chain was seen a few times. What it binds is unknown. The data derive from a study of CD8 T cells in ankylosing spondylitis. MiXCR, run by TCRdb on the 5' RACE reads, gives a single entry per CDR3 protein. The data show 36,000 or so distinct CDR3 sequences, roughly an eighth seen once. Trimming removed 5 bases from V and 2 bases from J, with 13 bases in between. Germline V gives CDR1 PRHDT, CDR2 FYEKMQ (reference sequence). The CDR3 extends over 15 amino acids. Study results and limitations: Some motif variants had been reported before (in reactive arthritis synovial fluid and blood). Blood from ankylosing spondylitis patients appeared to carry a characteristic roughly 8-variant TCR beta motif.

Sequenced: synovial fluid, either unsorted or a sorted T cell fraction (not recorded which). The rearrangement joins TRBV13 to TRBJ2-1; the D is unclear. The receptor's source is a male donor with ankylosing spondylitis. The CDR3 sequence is CASSHGSSTYNEQFF. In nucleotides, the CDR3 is TGTGCCAGCAGCCATGGGTCGTCGACCTACAATGAGCAGTTCTTC.